One TCR beta chain is described in this entry. This clone's antigen is unknown. No clone much larger than this one lies a single base away; base qualities are absent. The library came from the immunoSEQ multiplex PCR assay. A mixture of 60 forward primers for TCR Vbeta segments and 13 reverse primers for TCR Jbeta segments was used in the multiplex PCR. The CDR3 region of rearranged TCR beta genes was amplified from genomic DNA with a multiplex PCR assay. The Illumina HiSeq System was used to sequence the amplified TCR beta libraries as 87-base-pair reads. Turning to the authors' computational methods: In a later analysis, some 80 million unique TCR beta chains were counted across the approximately 640 repertoires, and roughly 10 million of these chains were shared by at least two donors. Raw reads were error-corrected and collapsed into unique sequences with a nearest-neighbor algorithm that merged closely related sequences to remove PCR and sequencing errors. CDR3 sequences were aligned to IMGT reference sequences to assign V, D and J gene segments. Each retained sequence needed at least a six-nucleotide match to both a V gene segment and a J gene segment. A rearrangement counted as productive if the CDR3 had no stop codons and remained in frame with V and J, and every other rearrangement counted as non-productive. Following IMGT convention, CDR3 was defined as the stretch from the second conserved V-encoded cysteine to the conserved J-encoded phenylalanine. In an earlier analysis of approximately 500 of the donors, sequences lacking an unambiguous match to a single V gene segment were excluded. An earlier analysis of 587 of the donors called V segments functional above 56.7% productive rearrangements and segregating when the between-donor standard deviation exceeded 5%. A statistical classification framework was built to diagnose cytomegalovirus status from the catalog of TCR beta chain sequences. In a later analysis, V and J genes were assigned by comparing TCR nucleotide sequences against IMGT/GENE-DB human TR gene sequences. Using the TCRdist pipeline, a later analysis assigned CDR3 sequences along with most-parsimonious VDJ recombination scenarios. In a later analysis, each TCR beta chain was defined by its CDR3 amino acid sequence together with its V-gene family, and reads lacking a unique V-gene family were excluded. As a way to deal with suspected cross-contamination and a sequencing artifact, a later analysis dropped 450 to 600 nucleotide sequences that were highly shared and had low generation probability. For each public chain, a later analysis derived a clonal expansion index from normalized ranks of inferred template counts within each repertoire. A later analysis computed generation probabilities with a VDJ recombination model fitted to out-of-frame rearrangements, and checked the results against IGoR. In a later analysis, TCR-TCR, TCR-HLA and TCR-CMV co-occurrence was scored with hypergeometric tests, and a repertoire-size bias correction was applied to TCR pairs. A later analysis estimated false discovery rates by permuting HLA or CMV assignments 20 times. In a later analysis, co-occurring TCRs were grouped using DBSCAN, with TCRdist sequence similarity added in when clustering inside HLA-allele-positive subsets. Repertoires with fewer than 30,000 or more than 120,000 public chains were left out of co-occurrence clustering, as were five repertoires with anomalous nucleotide sharing. TCRdb took this table from immuneACCESS and kept in-frame rearrangements with V and J called. Such tables lack part of the clones; where checked against another copy, unresolved V genes explain under half of the gap, and the rest is unexplained. The V and J calls and clone size were taken over from that table, and D and trimming were inferred from the DNA. For this sample there are 120,000 or so clones; more than 70% appear just once. 9% to 9.5% of the sample is taken by the ten largest.

The entry originates in a study of cytomegalovirus exposure and HLA in healthy donors (dated 2017 in TCRdb). Regarding the study in general: An earlier analysis of several hundred of the donors reported approximately 280 Gb of sequence data and roughly 120 million unique TCR beta sequences obtained from approximately 180 million T cells. An early release that covered fewer than 800 HLA-typed donors contained approximately 300 gigabases of sequencing data and approximately 85 million unique TCR sequences. The genetic ancestry cluster associated with self-reported Caucasian donors included around 76% of the 398 genotyped donors. The study was designed to test whether signatures of past pathogen exposure could be identified by cataloging public T cell receptors. The study used immunosequencing to profile the T cell repertoires of more than 650 subjects and linked those repertoires to cytomegalovirus serostatus. Along with the approximately 700-subject first cohort, a separate validation cohort of over 90 different subjects was used. To predict cytomegalovirus infection status, the study combined high-throughput TCR immunosequencing, statistical association of individual TCRs with disease status, and machine learning. A later analysis re-analyzed previously published TCR beta repertoires from several hundred donors and added high-resolution HLA genotyping to study TCR occurrence patterns. The later analysis used no new phenotypic data to find candidate immune exposures, relying instead on TCR beta sequences and their occurrence across donors. An earlier analysis of some 500 of the donors used high-throughput TCR beta sequencing to judge whether each TCR beta V gene segment behaved as functional or pseudogenic. Donor age, sex, ethnicity and CMV serostatus were compiled alongside the repertoire data. A later genetic analysis used genome-wide SNP genotypes for about 55% of the 666 donors, treating that subset as a discovery cohort. All discovery cohort repertoires had been generated using a single sequencing platform. HLA typing included class I and class II loci at four-digit resolution. The number of donors typed differed by locus, with about 629-640 for A, B, C, DRB1 and DQB1, 522 for DQA1, some 570 for DPA1, and around 450 for DPB1. Because of strong linkage in the cohort, 4 to 6 DR-DQ haplotypes were treated as single units for association and clustering. On average, over 200,000 unique TCR beta nucleotide sequences were sequenced per donor among a few hundred genotyped donors of the cohort, with 15% to 20% of those sequences being non-productive. Study-wide findings and limitations: Correlated functional status among segregating V segments might be attributable to linkage disequilibrium, but an unknown experimental factor could not be ruled out. A group of highly shared sequence variants was considered likely to be a technical artifact of the sequencing pipeline. A further reported finding was that TCR beta sequences accurately predicted the HLA-A and HLA-B alleles for most subjects in the first cohort. HLA typing was unavailable for some donors at each locus, so association tests used only the typed subset. Presence/absence analyses assumed roughly uniform sequencing depth across donors, an assumption that may not hold. Broadly in line with IMGT annotations, most TCR beta V segments showed up in productive rearrangements about 90% or about 30% of the time in an earlier analysis of a few hundred of the donors. In the study, approximately 150 TCR beta chains were listed as associated with cytomegalovirus. In vitro tests confirmed that a few of the cytomegalovirus-associated TCR beta chains recognize cytomegalovirus antigens. Across donors, most TCR sequences were observed very rarely, whereas some public TCRs were present in many individuals. Some IMGT-functional V segments, including TRBV6-2 and TRBV6-3, could not be told apart with the 87-base-pair reads, so those segments were excluded. Assigning TCR associations to individual alleles was difficult when HLA alleles, especially DR and DQ, strongly co-occurred. In a later analysis, 16,951 TCR beta sequences were associated with specific HLA alleles at a false discovery rate of 0.05. The cohort was sequenced for TCR beta chains only, and without alpha or paired-chain data the features that could be detected were limited. An association between a missense DCLRE1C variant and V-gene and J-gene trimming of TCR beta chains was found in a later genetic analysis and replicated in an independent cohort. In a later analysis, TCR association rates were found to vary across HLA loci, with the most associated TCRs seen for DRB1 alleles and the fewest for HLA-C alleles. For the cohort, immune exposure information was limited to CMV serostatus. Most CMV-associated TCR beta chains appeared to be HLA-restricted in a later analysis, and the HLA associations seemed to be driven largely by CMV exposure. Because counts were too low, about 17 rarely observed V segments, including chromosome 9 orphons, were excluded from the earlier analysis of 500 to 700 of the donors. The authors suggested that the approach could potentially be generalized to other disease states and immunological phenotypes. A later analysis found that HLA-associated TCR beta chains were more clonally expanded and had lower generation probabilities than equally common non-associated chains. In both the original and validation cohorts, the classifier was reported to diagnose cytomegalovirus status with high specificity and sensitivity. In a later genetic analysis, fewer N-insertions in productive TCRs were reported among donors in an Asian-associated ancestry cluster than the roughly 700-donor mean. A later analysis reported that several top co-occurrence clusters appeared linked to parvovirus B19, influenza, CMV and Epstein-Barr virus.

In the germline V gene (reference sequence), CDR1 corresponds to SEHNR and CDR2 to FQNEAQ. Including the terminal cysteine and phenylalanine, the CDR3 comprises 16 residues. The retained sequence is limited to the CDR3, 48 bases, with the frame set at the first base. The V end gives up 5 bases and the J end 9 bases, leaving 15 bases in the junction not matched to a gene. The cohort comprised hundreds of healthy bone marrow donors. At the time of sampling, all cohort members were nominally healthy, though unrecorded immune exposures were likely present. The donor tested CMV seropositive, placing the donor among the roughly 270 seropositive members of the cohort. Every donor gave a peripheral blood sample, and the peripheral blood mononuclear cells from that sample were used for TCR beta sequencing. The Qiagen DNeasy Blood Extraction Kit was used to extract genomic DNA from the blood cell samples.

The sample taken for sequencing was PBMCs. The sequence was collected from a woman aged 45-59 years in good health and CMV-seropositive. The V and J genes are TRBV7-9 and TRBJ1-5; a stretch of 8 junction bases matches TRBD1. The CDR3 is CASSPDQGALPGPQHF. Read as DNA, the sequence is TGTGCCAGCAGCCCGGACCAGGGGGCCCTACCTGGGCCCCAGCATTTT.